This record covers a single TCR beta chain. Profiling relied on immunoSEQ multiplex PCR, and the TCRdb table lists in-frame clones only, not all of them. The table has more than 300,000 clones, 80% to 85% seen once. This sample was taken from a study of blood T cell repertoires in COVID-19. Across the study: Both acute and convalescent COVID-19 samples were obtained from the United States, Italy and Spain. T cells, B-cell-depleted T cells, or PBMCs supplied cDNA or gDNA.

Donors in Cohort 3 counted as recovered after two negative PCRs, clearance, or symptom resolution. The receptor comes from a woman between 45 and 60 years old who had recovered from COVID-19. The sample comprised PBMCs or T cells enriched from blood (not recorded which).

The CDR3 nucleotides read TGTGCCAGCAGCTTAGCCCCCCTCGCGGCTGAAGCTTTCTTT. Its translation is CASSLAPLAAEAFF. The rearrangement uses TRBV7-2 and TRBJ1-1; D is unclear. Per germline, CDR1 SGHTA and CDR2 FQGNSA. The CDR3 totals 14 residues. Trimming took off 0 bases at V and 6 bases at J, with 11 bases between the two ends.